Listed below are T cell receptor beta chains from one sample, sequenced in a study of T cell responses to AZD1222 COVID-19 vaccine. Sequenced by immunoSEQ multiplex PCR; TCRdb stores in-frame clones only, minus some. The table includes 150,000 to 200,000 clones, approximately 90% detected once. Source: peripheral blood, taken 28 days after the second AZD1222 dose. These receptor sequences come from an adult who received the AZD1222 COVID-19 vaccine. Both conserved end residues are part of each CDR3.

v_gene	j_gene	CDR3aa
TRBV7-9	TRBJ1-4	CASSLGDGEKLFF
TRBV5-4	TRBJ1-6	CASSSGRGGPPLHF
TRBV6-5	TRBJ1-1	CASSHRTVGTEAFF
TRBV12-5	TRBJ2-7	CASGLPLRASGGEQYF
TRBV20-1	TRBJ1-2	CSASSGFRYGYTF
TRBV3-1/TRBV3-2	TRBJ2-1	CASSQEAKLAEPFYNEQFF
TRBV3-1/TRBV3-2	TRBJ2-5	CASSPNQETQYF
TRBV3-1/TRBV3-2	TRBJ2-3	CASNWGDKDTQYF
TRBV6-5	TRBJ1-4	CASSYSRGFSEKLFF
TRBV7-2	TRBJ1-4	CASSLGSTVVNEKLFF
TRBV15	TRBJ1-2	CATSRPPGGGGYTF
TRBV4-1	TRBJ1-2	CASSHNTGGFGYTF
TRBV19	TRBJ1-6	CASSPEAGRNSPLHF
TRBV12-3/TRBV12-4	TRBJ2-7	CASSLGGNEQYF
TRBV6-6	TRBJ1-4	CASSQVVMGEKLFF
TRBV27	TRBJ1-2	CASSSTALGRQVGYTF
TRBV6-5	TRBJ1-5	CASSYSGAQPQHF
TRBV3-1/TRBV3-2	TRBJ2-5	CASSQLTGSETQYF
TRBV23-1	TRBJ2-7	CASSLARGFVPPYEQYF
TRBV4-1	TRBJ2-5	CASSQDTTRDRGLETQYF
TRBV16	TRBJ1-4	CASSQYEKLFF
TRBV18	TRBJ2-7	CASSPQGAYEQYF
TRBV19	TRBJ1-1	CASSGAGTENTEAFF
TRBV7-9	TRBJ1-6	CASSSGTGDSPLHF
TRBV5-7	TRBJ1-1	CASSLGVARWTEAFF
TRBV11-2	TRBJ2-7	CASSLEPRPSSYEQYF
TRBV19	TRBJ1-1	CASSLRGQTEAFF
TRBV2	TRBJ1-4	CASRTGDHEKLFF
TRBV19	TRBJ1-2	CASSLNGRGYEGYTF
TRBV2	TRBJ1-5	CASSDQGWNQPQHF